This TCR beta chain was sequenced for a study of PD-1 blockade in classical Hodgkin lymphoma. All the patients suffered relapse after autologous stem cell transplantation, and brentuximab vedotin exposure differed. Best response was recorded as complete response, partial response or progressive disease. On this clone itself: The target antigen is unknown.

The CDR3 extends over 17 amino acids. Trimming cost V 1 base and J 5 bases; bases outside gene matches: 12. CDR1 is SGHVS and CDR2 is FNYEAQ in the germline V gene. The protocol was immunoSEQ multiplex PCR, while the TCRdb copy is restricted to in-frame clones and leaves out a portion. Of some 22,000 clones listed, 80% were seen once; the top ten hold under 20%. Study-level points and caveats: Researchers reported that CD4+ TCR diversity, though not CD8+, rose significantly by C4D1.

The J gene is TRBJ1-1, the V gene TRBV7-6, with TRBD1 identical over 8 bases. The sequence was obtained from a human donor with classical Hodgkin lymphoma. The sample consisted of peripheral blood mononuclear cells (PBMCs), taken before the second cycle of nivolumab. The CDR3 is CASSLVPRTGRFTEAFF. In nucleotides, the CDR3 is TGTGCCAGCAGCTTAGTCCCCAGGACAGGGCGATTTACTGAAGCTTTCTTT.